The sequence of this T cell receptor beta chain was determined in a study of T cell repertoires in cytomegalovirus infection. TCRdb reprocessed the reads via MiXCR and lists one record per CDR3 protein. The data hold 200,000 to 300,000 distinct CDR3 sequences, with approximately 9.1% observed a single time. The germline V gene has CDR1 KGHSH and CDR2 LQKENI. Trimming took 5 bases from V and 0 from J, leaving 4 bases between them. This CDR3 is 12 amino acids long. The J gene is TRBJ1-1, the V gene TRBV18; unclear D gene. The receptor's source is a human donor in good health (CMV status not recorded). Some clones in this sample may be carry-over from other donors' samples. Material for sequencing was PBMCs. As DNA, the CDR3 is TGTGCCAGCTCAGGGGTGAACACTGAAGCTTTCTTT. It is translated as CASSGVNTEAFF.